This TCR beta chain emerged from a study of blood T cell repertoires in COVID-19 (dated by TCRdb to the early 2020s). For context, the study as a whole: Collaborator samples came from the United States, Italy and Spain and covered acute and convalescent phases of COVID-19. The prospective study material was composed of cDNA or gDNA derived from T cells, B-cell-depleted T cells, or PBMCs. Subjects who had been exposed to COVID-19, were actively infected with it, or had recovered from it provided the deeply sampled blood TCRbeta repertoires that made up the dataset. The repertoires were released in a freely available public database meant as a resource for research on the immune response to SARS-CoV-2. Samples were obtained from the ongoing ImmuneRACE study (first 160 participants) and from about 1,300 subjects provided by 6 global collaborators. The sample metadata nearly always contained a de-identified subject ID, COVID-19 status, age in years and sex. HLA class I and class II types, where available, came from metadata supplied by the sample provider rather than from assay-based typing. Here is what the overall study found, with its caveats: The quantity of clinical and demographic metadata differed by source and by participant and was supplied without curation.

Participants in the prospective study were aged about 18 to 95 years, lived in approximately 26 United States geographic areas, and enrolled through a virtual design. Cohort assignment in the prospective study relied on participant-reported clinical history from a screening survey and a study questionnaire. Recovered participants in ImmuneRACE Cohort 3 were defined by two consecutive negative NP/OP PCR tests, clearance by a healthcare professional, or resolution of symptoms. In the prospective study, whole blood, serum and a nasopharyngeal or oropharyngeal swab were collected from each participant by mobile phlebotomists. Participants in the prospective study had the option to provide additional blood draws and questionnaires over an approximately 2-month period. Blood samples from the prospective study were shipped frozen or at room temperature prior to DNA extraction. As to this clone: No cognate antigen has been identified for it. No qualities accompany the bases; no much larger clone lies one base away.

The immunoSEQ Assay, a bias-controlled multiplex PCR, was used to amplify TCRbeta CDR3 regions from genomic DNA. In the paper's pipeline: The number of nucleated cells in each sample was estimated from the amplification of reference gene primers within the assay. To quantify the absolute abundance of each unique TCRbeta CDR3 rearrangement, sequence reads were collapsed and filtered. For each sample, productive Simpson clonality was calculated as the square root of Simpson's diversity index over productive rearrangements. This immuneACCESS table, as held by TCRdb, lists in-frame sequences with V and J called but not all clones. Of the missing ones, under half trace to an unresolved V gene in checked studies; the others have no known cause. V and J calls and clone size are those listed in that table; D and trimming were worked out from the DNA. The sample table contains 300,000 or so clones; only one count was recorded for around 90% of them. Of the sample, around 1.1% falls within the top ten clones.

Looking up the germline V gene yields CDR1 LGHNA and CDR2 YSLEER. V and J are truncated by 0 bases and 1 base respectively, leaving an intervening sequence of 7 bases. Spanning cysteine to phenylalanine, the CDR3 consists of 15 amino acids. The kept DNA is CDR3 alone, 45 bases in frame from the first base. The TCR was taken from a woman in her thirties who had recovered from COVID-19. The sequence links TRBV4-3 to TRBJ2-1, with the D gene uncertain. Input material: PBMCs or T cells enriched from blood (not recorded which). The CDR3 region reads CASSQEKRSYNEQFF. DNA sequence: TGCGCCAGCAGCCAAGAGAAGCGTTCCTACAATGAGCAGTTCTTC.